There are many counts of the clone carrying this T cell receptor beta chain. The data are from a study of read filtering for tumor transcriptome and immune sequencing. Molecular barcoded adaptors covering alpha/delta and beta/gamma chains were used on around 370 ng RNA. TCRdb redid the calling of the reads with MiXCR, one entry per CDR3 protein. The sample carries 120,000 or so distinct CDR3 sequences, approximately 13% recorded once. This CDR3 is built from 12 residues. V was trimmed by 0 bases and J by 9 bases, leaving 11 bases between them. Germline lookup yields CDR1 DFQATT and CDR2 SNEGSKA (reference sequence).

The genes are TRBV20-1 and TRBJ1-1; D gene ambiguous. The TCR sequence derives from a donor at least 40 years old with multiple myeloma. The specimen sequenced was a population of CD138-negative cells sorted from bone marrow. The CDR3 protein is CSARDQTDQAFF. CDR3 nucleotides: TGCAGTGCTAGAGATCAAACAGATCAAGCTTTCTTT.